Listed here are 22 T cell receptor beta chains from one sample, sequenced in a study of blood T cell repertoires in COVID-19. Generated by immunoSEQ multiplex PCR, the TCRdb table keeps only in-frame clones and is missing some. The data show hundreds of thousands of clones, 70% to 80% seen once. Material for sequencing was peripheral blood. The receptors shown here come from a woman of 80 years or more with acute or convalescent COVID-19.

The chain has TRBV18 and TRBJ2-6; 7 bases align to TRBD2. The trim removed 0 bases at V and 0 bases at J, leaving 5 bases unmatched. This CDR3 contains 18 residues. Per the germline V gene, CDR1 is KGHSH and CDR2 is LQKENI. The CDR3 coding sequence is TGTGCCAGCTCACCACCGGGGAGGGTTGCCTCTGGGGCCAACGTCCTGACTTTC. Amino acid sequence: CASSPPGRVASGANVLTF.

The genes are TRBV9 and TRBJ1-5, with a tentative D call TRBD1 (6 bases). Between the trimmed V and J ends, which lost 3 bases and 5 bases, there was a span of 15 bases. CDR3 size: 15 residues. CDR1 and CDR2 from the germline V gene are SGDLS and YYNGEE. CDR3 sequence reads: CASSAEGGRHQPQHF. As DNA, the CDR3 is TGTGCCAGCAGCGCCGAGGGGGGGCGGCATCAGCCCCAGCATTTT.

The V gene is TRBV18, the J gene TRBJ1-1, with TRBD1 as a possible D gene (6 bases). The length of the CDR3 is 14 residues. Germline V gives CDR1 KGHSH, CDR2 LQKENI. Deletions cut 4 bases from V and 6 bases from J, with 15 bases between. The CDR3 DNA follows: TGTGCCAGCTCACGCTACAGGGACCTACCTGAAGCTTTCTTT. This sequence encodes CASSRYRDLPEAFF. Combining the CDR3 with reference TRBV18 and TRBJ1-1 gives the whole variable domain NAGVMQNPRHLVRRRGQEARLRCSPMKGHSHVYWYRQLPEEGLKFMVYLQKENIIDESGMPKERFSAEFPKEGPSILRIQQVVRGDSAAYFCASSRYRDLPEAFFGQGTRLTVV.

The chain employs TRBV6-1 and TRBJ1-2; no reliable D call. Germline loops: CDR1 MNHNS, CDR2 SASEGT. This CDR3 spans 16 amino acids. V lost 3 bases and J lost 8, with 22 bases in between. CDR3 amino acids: CASSDFVEATKRGYTF. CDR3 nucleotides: TGTGCCAGCAGTGATTTTGTCGAGGCCACTAAGCGCGGCTACACCTTC.

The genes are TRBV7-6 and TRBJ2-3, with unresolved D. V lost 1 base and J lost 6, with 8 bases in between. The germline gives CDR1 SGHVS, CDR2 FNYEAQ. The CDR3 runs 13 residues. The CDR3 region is CASSLEVEDTQYF. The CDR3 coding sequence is TGTGCCAGCAGCTTAGAAGTCGAGGATACGCAGTATTTT.

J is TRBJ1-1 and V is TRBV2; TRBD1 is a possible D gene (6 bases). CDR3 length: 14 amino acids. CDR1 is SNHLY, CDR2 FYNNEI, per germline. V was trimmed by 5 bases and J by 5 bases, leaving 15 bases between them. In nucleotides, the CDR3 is TGTGCCAGCAGTAACAGGGTCCGGGGAACTGAAGCTTTCTTT. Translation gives CASSNRVRGTEAFF. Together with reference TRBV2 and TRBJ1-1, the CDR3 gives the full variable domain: EPEVTQTPSHQVTQMGQEVILRCVPISNHLYFYWYRQILGQKVEFLVSFYNNEISEKSEIFDDQFSVERPDGSNFTLKIRSTKLEDSAMYFCASSNRVRGTEAFFGQGTRLTVV.

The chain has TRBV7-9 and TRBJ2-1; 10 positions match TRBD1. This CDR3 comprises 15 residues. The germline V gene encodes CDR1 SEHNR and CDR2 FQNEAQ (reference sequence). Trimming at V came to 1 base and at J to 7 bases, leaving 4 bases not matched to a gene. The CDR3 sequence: CASSLVGQGQNEQFF. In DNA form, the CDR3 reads TGTGCCAGCAGCTTAGTGGGACAGGGGCAAAATGAGCAGTTCTTC.

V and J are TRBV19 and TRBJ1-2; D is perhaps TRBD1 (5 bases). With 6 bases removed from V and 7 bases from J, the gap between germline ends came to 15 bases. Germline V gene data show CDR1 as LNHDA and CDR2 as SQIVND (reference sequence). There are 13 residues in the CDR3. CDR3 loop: CASSPAGPFGYTF. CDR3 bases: TGTGCCAGTAGCCCGGCGGGGCCTTTTGGCTACACCTTC.

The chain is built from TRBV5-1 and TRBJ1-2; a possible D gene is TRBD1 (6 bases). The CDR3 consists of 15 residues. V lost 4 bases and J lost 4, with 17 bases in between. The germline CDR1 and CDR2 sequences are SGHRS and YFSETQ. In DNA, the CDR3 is TGCGCCAGCAGCGTAGGACAGACCAATTCCTATGGCTACACCTTC. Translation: CASSVGQTNSYGYTF.

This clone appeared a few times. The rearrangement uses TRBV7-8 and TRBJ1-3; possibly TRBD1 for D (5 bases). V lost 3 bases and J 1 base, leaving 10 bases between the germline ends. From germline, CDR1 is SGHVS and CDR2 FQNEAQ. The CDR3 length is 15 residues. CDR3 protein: CASSLGDWSGNTIYF. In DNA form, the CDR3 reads TGTGCCAGCAGCTTGGGGGACTGGTCTGGAAACACCATATATTTT.

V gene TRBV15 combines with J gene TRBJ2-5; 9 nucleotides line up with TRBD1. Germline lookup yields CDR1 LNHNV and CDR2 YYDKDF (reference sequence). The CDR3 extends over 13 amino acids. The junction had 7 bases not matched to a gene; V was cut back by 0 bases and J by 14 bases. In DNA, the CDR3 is TGTGCCACCAGCAGAGATCCAGCGGGACAGGGTTACTTC. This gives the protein CATSRDPAGQGYF.

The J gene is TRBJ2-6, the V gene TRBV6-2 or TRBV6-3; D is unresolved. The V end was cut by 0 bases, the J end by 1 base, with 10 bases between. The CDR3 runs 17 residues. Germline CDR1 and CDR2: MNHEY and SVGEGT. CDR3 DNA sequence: TGTGCCAGCAGTTACTCGAGTCCCCAATCTGGGGCCAACGTCCTGACTTTC. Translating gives CASSYSSPQSGANVLTF.

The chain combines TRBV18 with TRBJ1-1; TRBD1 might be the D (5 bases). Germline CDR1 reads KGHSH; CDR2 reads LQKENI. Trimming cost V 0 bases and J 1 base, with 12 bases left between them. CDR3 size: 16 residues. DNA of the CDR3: TGTGCCAGCTCACCACCGTCCCAGGGAGGGAACACTGAAGCTTTCTTT. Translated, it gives CASSPPSQGGNTEAFF. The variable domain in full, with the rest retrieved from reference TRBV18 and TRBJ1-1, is NAGVMQNPRHLVRRRGQEARLRCSPMKGHSHVYWYRQLPEEGLKFMVYLQKENIIDESGMPKERFSAEFPKEGPSILRIQQVVRGDSAAYFCASSPPSQGGNTEAFFGQGTRLTVV.

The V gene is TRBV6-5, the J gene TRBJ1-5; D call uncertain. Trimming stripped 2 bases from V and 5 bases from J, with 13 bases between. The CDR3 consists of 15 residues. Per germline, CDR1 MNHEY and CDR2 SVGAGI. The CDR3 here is CASSYGRASDQPQHF. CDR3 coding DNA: TGTGCCAGCAGTTACGGGCGGGCCTCCGATCAGCCCCAGCATTTT.

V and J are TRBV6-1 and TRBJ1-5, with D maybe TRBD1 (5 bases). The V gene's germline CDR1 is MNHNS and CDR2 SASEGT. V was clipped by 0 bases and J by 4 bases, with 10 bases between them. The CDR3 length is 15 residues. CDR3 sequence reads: CASSEASAGNQPQHF. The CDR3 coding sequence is TGTGCCAGCAGTGAAGCCTCGGCAGGGAATCAGCCCCAGCATTTT.

The CDR3 DNA sequence: TGCGCCACCCAGGGTTCTGGGGCCAACGTCCTGACTTTC. Its translation: CATQGSGANVLTF. This chain links TRBV10-2 with TRBJ2-6; perhaps TRBD1 as D (5 bases). V was trimmed by 10 bases and J by 1 base, leaving 8 bases between them. From germline, CDR1 is WSHSY and CDR2 SAAADI. This CDR3 comprises 13 residues.

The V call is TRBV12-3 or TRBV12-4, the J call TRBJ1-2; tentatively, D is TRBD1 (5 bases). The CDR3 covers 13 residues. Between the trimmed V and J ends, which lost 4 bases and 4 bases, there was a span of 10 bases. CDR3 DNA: TGTGCCAGCAGTTATTCGGGGGGCTATGGCTACACCTTC. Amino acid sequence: CASSYSGGYGYTF.

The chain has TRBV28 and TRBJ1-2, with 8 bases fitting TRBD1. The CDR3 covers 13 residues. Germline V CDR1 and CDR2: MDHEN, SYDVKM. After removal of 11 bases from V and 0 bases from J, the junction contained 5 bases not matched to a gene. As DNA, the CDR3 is TGTGCCGGAACGACAGGGGCTAACTATGGCTACACCTTC. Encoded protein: CAGTTGANYGYTF.

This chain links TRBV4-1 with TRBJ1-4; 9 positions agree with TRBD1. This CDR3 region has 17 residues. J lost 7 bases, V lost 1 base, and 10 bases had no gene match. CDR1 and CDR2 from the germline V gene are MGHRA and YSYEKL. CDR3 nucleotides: TGCGCCAGCAGCCAAGCGTACGTTGGGACAGGGAGTGAAAAACTGTTTTTT. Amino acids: CASSQAYVGTGSEKLFF.

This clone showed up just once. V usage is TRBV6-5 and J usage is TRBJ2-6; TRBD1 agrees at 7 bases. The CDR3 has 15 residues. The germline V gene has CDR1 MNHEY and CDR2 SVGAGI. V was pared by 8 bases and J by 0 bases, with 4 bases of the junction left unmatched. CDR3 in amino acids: CASGRTGSGANVLTF. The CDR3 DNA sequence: TGTGCCAGCGGTAGGACAGGCTCTGGGGCCAACGTCCTGACTTTC.

In nucleotides, the CDR3 is TGTGCCAGCTCACAAGCACAGGGTATTTTGTACGAGCAGTACTTC. It specifies CASSQAQGILYEQYF. V usage is TRBV18 and J usage is TRBJ2-7; possible D gene TRBD1, 6 bases. Trimming removed 4 bases from V and 4 bases from J, with 17 bases in between. The CDR3 loop spans 15 amino acids. The germline CDR1 and CDR2 sequences are KGHSH and LQKENI.

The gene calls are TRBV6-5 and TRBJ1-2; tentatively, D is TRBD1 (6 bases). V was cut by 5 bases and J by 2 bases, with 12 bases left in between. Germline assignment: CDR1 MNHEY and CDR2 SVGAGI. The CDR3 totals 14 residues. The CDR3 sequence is CASSTPGTNYGYTF. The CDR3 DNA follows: TGTGCCAGCAGTACACCCGGGACAAACTATGGCTACACCTTC.